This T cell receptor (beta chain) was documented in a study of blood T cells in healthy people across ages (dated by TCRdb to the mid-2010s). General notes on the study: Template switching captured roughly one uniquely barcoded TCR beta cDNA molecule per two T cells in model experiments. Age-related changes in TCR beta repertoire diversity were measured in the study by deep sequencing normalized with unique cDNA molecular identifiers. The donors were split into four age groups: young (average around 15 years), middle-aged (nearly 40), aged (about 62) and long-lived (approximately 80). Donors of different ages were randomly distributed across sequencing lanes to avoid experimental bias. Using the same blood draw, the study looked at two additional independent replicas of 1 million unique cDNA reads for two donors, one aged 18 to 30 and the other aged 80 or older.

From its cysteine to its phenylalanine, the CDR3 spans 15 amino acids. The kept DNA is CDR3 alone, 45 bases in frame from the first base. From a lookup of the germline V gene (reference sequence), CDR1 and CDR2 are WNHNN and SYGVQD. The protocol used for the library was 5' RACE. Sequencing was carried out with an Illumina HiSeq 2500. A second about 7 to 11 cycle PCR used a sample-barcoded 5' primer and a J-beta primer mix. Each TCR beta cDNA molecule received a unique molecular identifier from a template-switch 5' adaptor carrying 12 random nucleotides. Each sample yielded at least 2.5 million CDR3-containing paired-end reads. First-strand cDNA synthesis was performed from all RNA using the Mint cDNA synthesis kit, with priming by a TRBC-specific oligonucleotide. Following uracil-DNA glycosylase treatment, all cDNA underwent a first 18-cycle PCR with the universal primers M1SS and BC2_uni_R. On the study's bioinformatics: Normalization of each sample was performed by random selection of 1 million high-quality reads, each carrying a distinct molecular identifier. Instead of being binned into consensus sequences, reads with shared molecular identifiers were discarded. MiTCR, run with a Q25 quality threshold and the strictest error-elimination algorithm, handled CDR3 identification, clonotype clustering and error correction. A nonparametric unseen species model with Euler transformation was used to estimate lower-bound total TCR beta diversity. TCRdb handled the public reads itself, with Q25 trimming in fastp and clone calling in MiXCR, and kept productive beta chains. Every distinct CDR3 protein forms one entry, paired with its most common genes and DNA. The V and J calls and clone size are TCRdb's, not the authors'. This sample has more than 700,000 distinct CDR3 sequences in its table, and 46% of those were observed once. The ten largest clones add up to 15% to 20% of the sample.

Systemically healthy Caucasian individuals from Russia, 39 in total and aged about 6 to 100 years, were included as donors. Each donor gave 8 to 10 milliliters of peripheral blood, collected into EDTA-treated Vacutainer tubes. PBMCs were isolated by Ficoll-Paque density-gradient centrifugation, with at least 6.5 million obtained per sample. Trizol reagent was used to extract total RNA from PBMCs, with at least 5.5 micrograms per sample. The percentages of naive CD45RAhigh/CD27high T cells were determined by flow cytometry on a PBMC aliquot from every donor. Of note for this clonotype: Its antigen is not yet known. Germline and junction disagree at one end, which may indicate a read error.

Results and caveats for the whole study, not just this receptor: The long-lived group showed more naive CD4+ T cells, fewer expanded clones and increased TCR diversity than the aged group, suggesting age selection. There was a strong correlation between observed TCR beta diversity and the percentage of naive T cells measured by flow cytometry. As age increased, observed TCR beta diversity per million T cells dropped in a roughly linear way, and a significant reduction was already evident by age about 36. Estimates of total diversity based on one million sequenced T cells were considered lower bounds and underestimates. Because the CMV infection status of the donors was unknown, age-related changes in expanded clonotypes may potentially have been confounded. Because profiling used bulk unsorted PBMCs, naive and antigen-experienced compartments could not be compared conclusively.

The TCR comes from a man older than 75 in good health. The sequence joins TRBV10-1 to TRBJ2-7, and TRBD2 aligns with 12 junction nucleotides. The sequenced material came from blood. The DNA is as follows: TGCACCAGCAGTGAGTCCGGACTAGCGGGATACTCTAAGTACTTC. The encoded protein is CTSSESGLAGYSKYF.